The 10 T cell receptor beta chains listed next were all sequenced from one sample in a study of spatial heterogeneity in lung cancer. Time point indicated: sample taken at primary tumor resection. One entry per CDR3 protein, called by TCRdb with MiXCR from the 5' RACE reads. The table includes fewer than 7,000 distinct CDR3 sequences, roughly 7.4% detected once. Sequencing used normal lung tissue next to the tumor, obtained at surgery. The receptors stem from a female donor with early-stage non-small cell lung cancer.

This clonotype was seen ten or more times. V gene TRBV5-1 combines with J gene TRBJ2-2; D may be TRBD1 (6 bases). The CDR3 loop spans 15 amino acids. Germline V gene sequence: CDR1 SGHRS, CDR2 YFSETQ. V was pared by 4 bases and J by 1 base, with 11 bases between. CDR3 protein: CASSAGTKNTGELFF. CDR3 coding DNA: TGCGCCAGCAGCGCCGGGACAAAGAACACCGGGGAGCTGTTTTTT.

This clonotype has ten or more counts. V usage is TRBV24-1 and J usage is TRBJ2-3; unclear D gene. CDR1 and CDR2 from the germline V gene are KGHDR and SFDVKD. The V gene lost 3 bases and the J gene lost 2 bases, with 14 bases spanning the gap. The CDR3 contains 16 residues. CDR3 in DNA: TGTGCCACCAGTGATCGACGCGCCATAGTCACAGATACGCAGTATTTT. Protein sequence: CATSDRRAIVTDTQYF.

At least ten counts were recorded for this clonotype. The rearrangement joins TRBV7-2 to TRBJ2-7, with a weak D call TRBD2 (7 bases). V gave up 5 bases and J gave up 6 bases, with 14 bases separating them. Germline CDR1 is SGHTA and CDR2 is FQGNSA. The CDR3 length is 13 residues. CDR3 residues: CASSVVGGREQYF. The CDR3 DNA is TGTGCCAGCAGCGTAGTCGGGGGGCGCGAGCAGTACTTC.

As for this clonotype: Being one base from a much bigger clone, this may be a read error. V and J are TRBV29-1 and TRBJ2-7; 7 bases fit TRBD1. The germline CDR1 and CDR2 sequences are SQVTM and ANQGSEA. The CDR3 spans 13 residues. CDR3 in DNA: TGCAGCGTTGTCACAGGGGCAACCTACGAGCAGGACTTC. Residues: CSVVTGATYEQDF.

A remark on this clonotype: This may be a read error, as it is one base from a much larger clone. This chain uses TRBV2 with TRBJ2-1; the match to TRBD1 covers 8 bases. The CDR3 totals 15 residues. From germline, CDR1 is SNHLY and CDR2 FYNNEI. The CDR3 sequence is CASRTDRGHYDEQFF. The CDR3 DNA sequence: TGTGCCAGCAGGACCGACAGGGGACACTACGATGAGCAGTTCTTC.

The J gene is TRBJ1-6, the V gene TRBV5-1; D call uncertain. CDR1 is SGHRS, CDR2 YFSETQ, per germline. The CDR3 sequence is 14 residues long. V gave up 6 bases and J gave up 0 bases, with 7 bases separating them. The CDR3: CASMASSYNSPLHF. CDR3 DNA sequence: TGCGCCAGCATGGCAAGCTCCTATAATTCACCCCTCCACTTT. The complete variable domain, with remaining parts taken from reference TRBV5-1 and TRBJ1-6, reads KAGVTQTPRYLIKTRGQQVTLSCSPISGHRSVSWYQQTPGQGLQFLFEYFSETQRNKGNFPGRFSGRQFSNSRSEMNVSTLELGDSALYLCASMASSYNSPLHFGNGTRLTVT.

The DNA of the CDR3 is TGTGCCAGCAAGAGGACAGGGGTGGGCACTGAAGCTTTCTTT. This gives the protein CASKRTGVGTEAFF. The rearrangement links TRBV12-3 or TRBV12-4 to TRBJ1-1, with 9 bases fitting TRBD1. The V and J ends lost 7 bases and 4 bases, in that order; junction bases with no gene match: 7. CDR3 length: 14 amino acids.

The gene calls are TRBV7-2 and TRBJ2-1; possibly TRBD2 for D (7 bases). Per the germline V gene, CDR1 is SGHTA and CDR2 is FQGNSA. V was cut by 2 bases and J by 3 bases, with 20 bases left in between. There are 18 residues in the CDR3. The CDR3 spells CASSLPGRGIGLYNEQFF. The DNA of the CDR3 is TGTGCCAGCAGCTTACCGGGGAGGGGGATTGGTCTCTACAATGAGCAGTTCTTC. Supplemented by reference TRBV7-2 and TRBJ2-1, the full variable domain reads GAGVSQSPSNKVTEKGKDVELRCDPISGHTALYWYRQSLGQGLEFLIYFQGNSAPDKSGLPSDRFSAERTGGSVSTLTIQRTQQEDSAVYLCASSLPGRGIGLYNEQFFGPGTRLTVL.

This clonotype ranks as medium-sized. The chain joins TRBV19 to TRBJ1-2; D is unclear. Per germline, CDR1 LNHDA and CDR2 SQIVND (reference sequence). There are 11 residues in the CDR3. The V and J ends lost 6 bases and 7 bases respectively, with 9 bases between them. In DNA, the CDR3 is TGTGCCAGTAGGGATGAGGGTGGCTACACCTTC. Protein sequence: CASRDEGGYTF.

Judged by abundance, this clonotype is medium-sized. The gene calls are TRBV20-1 and TRBJ2-2, with D unresolved. The V and J ends lost 3 bases and 3 bases respectively, with 8 bases between them. Looked up from germline, CDR1 is DFQATT and CDR2 is SNEGSKA (reference sequence). The CDR3 has 13 amino acids. CDR3: CSASDRYTGELFF. The CDR3 DNA follows: TGCAGTGCTAGCGATAGATACACCGGGGAGCTGTTTTTT.